This T cell receptor beta chain comes out of a study of blood T cell repertoires in COVID-19. Turning to the study itself: Sites in the United States, Italy and Spain provided acute and convalescent COVID-19 samples. PBMCs, B-cell-depleted T cells, or T cells provided the cDNA or gDNA that made up the material.

This CDR3 is built from 12 residues. V was clipped by 4 bases and J by 7 bases, with 8 bases between them. Germline lookup yields CDR1 SGHRS and CDR2 YFSETQ. Original processing methods: Estimation of nucleated cell counts was performed using reference gene primer amplification. Profiled with immunoSEQ multiplex PCR; TCRdb holds only in-frame clones, not every one. D and trimming were read from the DNA, whereas the V and J calls and clone size are those reported in that table. Of 250,000 or so clones listed, around 80% are singletons. The receptor was derived from a woman aged 18-29 years with acute or convalescent COVID-19. V gene TRBV5-1 combines with J gene TRBJ1-4; possibly TRBD1 for D (6 bases). Source material: peripheral blood. DNA for the CDR3: TGCGCCAGCAGCGGCAGGGGTGAAAAACTGTTTTTT. This sequence encodes CASSGRGEKLFF.